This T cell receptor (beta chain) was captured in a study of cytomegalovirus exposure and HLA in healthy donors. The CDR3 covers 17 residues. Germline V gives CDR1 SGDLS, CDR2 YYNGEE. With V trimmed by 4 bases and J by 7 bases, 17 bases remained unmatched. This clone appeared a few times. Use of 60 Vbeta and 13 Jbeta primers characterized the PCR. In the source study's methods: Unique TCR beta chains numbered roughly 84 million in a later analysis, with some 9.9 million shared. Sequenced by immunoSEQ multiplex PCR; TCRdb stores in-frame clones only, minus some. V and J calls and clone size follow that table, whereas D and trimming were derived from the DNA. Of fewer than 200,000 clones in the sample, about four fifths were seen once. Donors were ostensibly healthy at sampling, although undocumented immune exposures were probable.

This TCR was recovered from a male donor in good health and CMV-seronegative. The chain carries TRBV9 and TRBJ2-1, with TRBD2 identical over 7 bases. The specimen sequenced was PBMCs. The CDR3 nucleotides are TGTGCCAGCAGCTCGCAGTTTGGGCGGGGGTACCCGAATGAGCAGTTCTTC. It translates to CASSSQFGRGYPNEQFF.